This T cell receptor beta chain stems from a study of blood T cell repertoires in COVID-19. Study information: Donors in the United States, Italy and Spain gave samples during acute or convalescent COVID-19. From T cells, B-cell-depleted T cells, or PBMCs came the material, which was cDNA or gDNA.

The CDR3 covers 17 residues. Germline V gene sequence: CDR1 SNHLY, CDR2 FYNNEI. J was trimmed by 3 bases and V by 6 bases; bases with no gene match: 7. In the original analysis: Cell counts per sample came from amplifying reference gene primers. Measured with immunoSEQ multiplex PCR; TCRdb has only the in-frame clones, and not every one. V, J and clone size are taken as reported in that table, and D and trimming were inferred from the DNA itself. The sample lists 110,000 to 150,000 clones; about 87% were seen once. The sequenced sample was peripheral blood. This TCR derives from a human donor in a cohort sampled during active COVID-19. V and J are TRBV2 and TRBJ2-3, with 15 bases fitting TRBD2. This chain's CDR3 is CASSETGLAGGTDTQYF. Here the CDR3 DNA reads TGTGCCAGCAGCGAGACCGGACTAGCGGGAGGGACAGATACGCAGTATTTT. The complete variable domain, with remaining parts taken from reference TRBV2 and TRBJ2-3, reads EPEVTQTPSHQVTQMGQEVILRCVPISNHLYFYWYRQILGQKVEFLVSFYNNEISEKSEIFDDQFSVERPDGSNFTLKIRSTKLEDSAMYFCASSETGLAGGTDTQYFGPGTRLTVL.